Presented here are 20 T cell receptor beta chains from one specimen sequenced in a study of breast tumors, draining lymph nodes, adjacent tissues. TCRdb re-derived calls from the multiplex PCR reads in MiXCR, one entry per CDR3 protein. The table records roughly 110,000 distinct CDR3 sequences, roughly 29% of them present only once. Breast cancer patients provided tissue from their axillary draining lymph nodes. The sequencing sample was made of axillary lymph node tissue. Receptor source: a female donor with breast cancer. Some clones in this sample may be carry-over from other donors' samples.

This clonotype was seen at least ten times. This chain joins TRBV10-3 and TRBJ2-7; D gene unclear. Looked up from germline, CDR1 is ENHRY and CDR2 is SYGVKD. Trimming removed 2 bases from V and 3 bases from J, with 2 bases in between. This CDR3 comprises 11 residues. In DNA, the CDR3 is TGTGCCATCAGTGAGAACTACGAGCAGTACTTC. It translates to CAISENYEQYF.

This clonotype was observed many times. This chain connects TRBV12-5 to TRBJ1-2, with D unresolved. Germline loops: CDR1 LGHNT, CDR2 FRNRAP. The CDR3 sequence is 14 residues long. Trimming stripped 2 bases from V and 1 base from J, with 8 bases between. The CDR3 here is CASGLTPNNYGYTF. The CDR3 coding sequence is TGTGCTAGTGGTTTGACACCGAATAACTATGGCTACACCTTC.

This clonotype was detected a few times. The rearrangement links TRBV19 to TRBJ1-1; 10 positions match TRBD1. Germline V CDR1 and CDR2: LNHDA, SQIVND (reference sequence). The trim removed 6 bases at V and 6 bases at J, leaving 7 bases unmatched. The CDR3 loop spans 14 amino acids. CDR3 protein: CASRGTGVYSEAFF. In DNA, the CDR3 is TGTGCCAGTAGGGGGACAGGGGTTTACTCTGAAGCTTTCTTT.

In its sample, this clonotype was seen many times. The CDR3 reads CASMIQGLTTGELFF. CDR3 bases: TGTGCCAGTATGATCCAGGGGTTAACAACCGGGGAGCTGTTTTTT. The rearrangement links TRBV19 to TRBJ2-2; D might be TRBD1 (6 bases). V was pared by 7 bases and J by 5 bases, with 17 bases between. Germline CDR1 LNHDA, CDR2 SQIVND (reference sequence). CDR3 length: 15 amino acids.

About this clonotype: A read error may produce the germline difference seen at one junction end. This chain uses TRBV5-6 with TRBJ1-2, with D possibly matching TRBD1 (5 bases). Germline V gene sequence: CDR1 SGHDT, CDR2 YYEEEE. The CDR3 contains 13 residues. The CDR3 DNA reads as TGTGCCAGCAGCTTGCGGGACCCCTATGGCTACGCCTTC. It yields the protein CASSLRDPYGYAF.

This clonotype was observed many times. DNA for the CDR3: TGCGCCAGCAGTGTGGCAGAACCCAACTATGGCTACACCTTC. It translates to CASSVAEPNYGYTF. The V and J genes are TRBV5-1 and TRBJ1-2; D gene uncertain. Trimming stripped 5 bases from V and 2 bases from J, with 13 bases between. CDR1 SGHRS and CDR2 YFSETQ come from the germline V gene. The CDR3 has 14 amino acids.

Note on this clonotype: Since a much larger clone is just one base distant, this may be a read error. The rearrangement joins TRBV5-1 to TRBJ1-1; D is uncertain. Germline-derived CDR1 and CDR2 are SGHRS and YFSETQ. This CDR3 has 13 residues. CDR3 protein: CASSLEGGTEALF. DNA for the CDR3: TGCGCCAGCAGCTTGGAGGGAGGCACTGAAGCTCTCTTT.

CDR3 nucleotides: TGCAGAGTGGGACTCCAAGAGACCCAGTACTTC. Translating it yields CRVGLQETQYF. V is TRBV29-1 and J is TRBJ2-5; D possibly corresponds to TRBD2 (6 bases). The CDR3 totals 11 residues. Germline V lookup: CDR1 SQVTM, CDR2 ANQGSEA.

The chain carries TRBV27 and TRBJ1-5, with D possibly being TRBD1 (5 bases). With 2 bases removed from V and 4 bases from J, the gap between germline ends came to 9 bases. The germline gives CDR1 MNHEY, CDR2 SMNVEV (reference sequence). The CDR3 sequence is 14 residues long. The CDR3 reads CASSLVGENQPQHF. CDR3 sequence (DNA): TGTGCCAGCAGTTTAGTAGGGGAAAATCAGCCCCAGCATTTT.

Worth noting for this clonotype: A much larger clonotype is one base distant, so this may be a read error. The chain is built from TRBV6-5 and TRBJ2-3; no clear D gene. Germline CDR1 and CDR2: MNHEY and SVGAGI. The CDR3 contains 11 residues. V lost 6 bases, J lost 5 bases, and 6 bases lay in between. The CDR3 DNA reads TGTGCCAGCAGGCCCATAGATACGCAGTATTTT. It codes for CASRPIDTQYF.

This clonotype was seen only a few times. A read error is possible here, since a much larger clone lies one base away. V gene TRBV3-1 combines with J gene TRBJ2-7; 7 positions match TRBD2. Germline-derived CDR1 and CDR2 are LGHDT and YNNKEL (reference sequence). Trimming took 2 bases from V and 4 from J; bases not matched to a gene: 11. CDR3 size: 16 residues. CDR3 sequence reads: CASSQSTGASGYEQYF. The CDR3 coding sequence is TGTGCCAGCAGCCAAAGCACCGGGGCTAGCGGTTACGAGCAGTACTTC.

This clonotype was seen at least ten times. J is TRBJ1-1 and V is TRBV19; 7 bases map to TRBD1. CDR1 LNHDA and CDR2 SQIVND come from the germline V gene (reference sequence). V lost 4 bases to trimming and J lost 4 bases; unmatched junction nucleotides: 6. This CDR3 has 14 residues. The CDR3 spells CASSKTGWGTEAFF. The CDR3, as DNA: TGTGCCAGTAGTAAGACAGGGTGGGGCACTGAAGCTTTCTTT.

This clonotype came up many times. The chain combines TRBV9 with TRBJ2-1; 11 bases line up with TRBD2. This CDR3 contains 15 residues. V lost 4 bases to trimming and J lost 2 bases; unmatched junction nucleotides: 2. Germline CDR1 and CDR2: SGDLS and YYNGEE. The CDR3 region has the DNA TGTGCCAGCAGCATTAGCGGGGGGGCCTACAATGAGCAGTTCTTC. Translated, it gives CASSISGGAYNEQFF.

This chain links TRBV29-1 with TRBJ2-2, with TRBD2 matching 7 bases. V trimming: 8 bases; J trimming: 2 bases; junction bases outside the gene matches: 11. CDR3 size: 15 residues. Germline V lookup: CDR1 SQVTM, CDR2 ANQGSEA. The CDR3 reads CSSPSRGVNTGELFF. The CDR3 region has the DNA TGCAGCTCACCCAGTCGGGGGGTCAACACCGGGGAGCTGTTTTTT.

This clonotype was recorded at least ten times. The chain is built from TRBV11-3 and TRBJ2-1, with D unresolved. The CDR3 has 13 amino acids. V dropped 4 bases and J dropped 8 bases, with 12 bases sitting between them. From germline, CDR1 is SGHNT and CDR2 YENEEA. CDR3 sequence: CASSSPLVDEQFF. The CDR3 bases are TGTGCCAGCAGCTCCCCCCTAGTCGATGAGCAGTTCTTC.

About this clonotype: This could be a read error, since a much larger clone is one nucleotide away. This rearrangement joins TRBV20-1 to TRBJ2-1; maybe TRBD1 (5 bases). Germline V gives CDR1 DFQATT, CDR2 SNEGSKA (reference sequence). This CDR3 has 11 amino acids. The CDR3 nucleotides read TGCAGTGCTAGGCTGGACAATGAGCAGTCCTTC. This encodes CSARLDNEQSF.

Concerning this clonotype itself: One end of the junction does not line up with germline, which may come from a read error. The V call is TRBV7-6, the J call TRBJ2-3; no definite D call. The CDR3 spans 16 residues. Germline V gives CDR1 SGHVS, CDR2 FNYEAQ. CDR3 bases: TGTGCCAGCAACCTTGGAGATGTGGCCTACACAGATACGCAGTACTTT. Translating gives CASNLGDVAYTDTQYF.

This clonotype was seen ten or more times. The chain couples TRBV9 to TRBJ2-1, with TRBD1 as a possible D gene (5 bases). The CDR3 extends over 14 amino acids. Trimming cost V 0 bases and J 10 bases, with 14 bases left between them. The germline gives CDR1 SGDLS, CDR2 YYNGEE. For the CDR3, the DNA is TGTGCCAGCAGCGTAGGGGGCAGGGCGGAAGAGCAGTTCTTC. Its protein product is CASSVGGRAEEQFF.

This clonotype was recorded at least ten times. The germline gene is not matched at one end of the junction; a read error may be the cause. V and J are TRBV12-3 or TRBV12-4 and TRBJ2-1; the match to TRBD2 covers 10 bases. The CDR3 sequence is 15 residues long. CDR3 loop: CASSIAGGPYNEQFF. In DNA, the CDR3 is TGTGCCAGCAGTATAGCGGGGGGACCCTACAATGAGCAGTTCTTC.

This clonotype showed up many times. The chain joins TRBV7-9 to TRBJ1-6; D possibly corresponds to TRBD1 (5 bases). V lost 3 bases and J 8 bases, leaving 11 bases between the germline ends. The V gene's germline CDR1 is SEHNR and CDR2 FQNEAQ (reference sequence). This CDR3 has 14 amino acids. DNA for the CDR3: TGTGCCAGCAGCTTGTTGGGGGAGTATTCACCCCTCCACTTT. It specifies CASSLLGEYSPLHF.